Given below is one TCR beta chain in context. The entry originates in a study of blood T cell repertoires in COVID-19. Whole-study context: PBMCs, B-cell-depleted T cells, or T cells were the source of the cDNA or gDNA that made up the material.

Sequencing was performed with immunoSEQ multiplex PCR; in TCRdb, only in-frame clones are kept and a portion is missing. The data contain 95,000 to 100,000 clones, around 88% of them seen just once; the ten biggest clones take up about 1.7%. The material sequenced was peripheral blood. This clonotype was sampled from a man older than 75 with acute or convalescent COVID-19.

CDR3: CASSPWSPGYGANVLTF. Here the CDR3 DNA reads TGTGCCAGCAGCCCGTGGTCGCCAGGGTATGGGGCCAACGTCCTGACTTTC. The chain uses TRBV9 and TRBJ2-6, with a weak D call TRBD1 (5 bases). CDR3 length equals 17 residues. From germline, CDR1 is SGDLS and CDR2 YYNGEE. Trimming stripped 4 bases from V and 3 bases from J, with 17 bases between.